Listed here are 20 T cell receptor beta chains from one sample, sequenced in a study of cytomegalovirus exposure and HLA in healthy donors. The PCR was carried out with 60 Vbeta primers and 13 Jbeta primers. Assay: immunoSEQ multiplex PCR; the TCRdb copy retains only in-frame clones and omits some. There are about 150,000 clones in the sample; roughly 83% occur only once, and under 4% lies in the top ten. The sample comprised PBMCs. All receptors come from a human donor in good health.

The genes are TRBV10-3 and TRBJ2-2, with TRBD2 as a possible D gene (5 bases). This CDR3 has 17 amino acids. CDR1 is ENHRY, CDR2 SYGVKD, per germline. V lost 0 bases and J lost 4, with 15 bases in between. The CDR3, as DNA: TGTGCCATCAGTGAGTCGAGAGAGAGGGCACGCACCGGGGAGCTGTTTTTT. Translating it yields CAISESRERARTGELFF.

This clone was recorded a few times. The CDR3 protein is CASSLERAGSEAFF. The CDR3 DNA reads as TGTGCCAGCAGCTTGGAAAGAGCAGGGTCTGAAGCTTTCTTT. V gene TRBV5-4 combines with J gene TRBJ1-1, with a possible D match to TRBD1 (5 bases). This CDR3 has 14 residues. Germline CDR1 is SGHNT and CDR2 is YYREEE (reference sequence). The V end lost 0 bases, the J end lost 6 bases, and 12 bases lay between the germline ends.

The V gene is TRBV13, the J gene TRBJ2-7; D possibly corresponds to TRBD2 (6 bases). Looked up from germline, CDR1 is PRHDT and CDR2 is FYEKMQ (reference sequence). V was trimmed by 3 bases and J by 0 bases, leaving 12 bases between them. This CDR3 spans 15 amino acids. As DNA, the CDR3 is TGTGCCAGCAGCTTCCGGCGGGGCGACTCCTACGAGCAGTACTTC. This gives the protein CASSFRRGDSYEQYF.

The chain employs TRBV6-5 and TRBJ1-2; D unclear. Germline V gene data show CDR1 as MNHEY and CDR2 as SVGAGI. The CDR3 is made up of 13 amino acids. Trimming cost V 5 bases and J 3 bases, with 10 bases left between them. The CDR3 region has the DNA TGTGCCAGCAGTCACCCAGATGACTATGGCTACACCTTC. Its protein product is CASSHPDDYGYTF.

The chain employs TRBV7-8 and TRBJ2-2, with 9 bases aligning to TRBD1. The CDR3 is made up of 18 amino acids. V gave up 2 bases and J gave up 7 bases; unmatched junction bases: 14. Per the germline V gene, CDR1 is SGHVS and CDR2 is FQNEAQ. The CDR3 is CASSLFSWTGAYHGELFF. In nucleotides, the CDR3 is TGTGCCAGCAGCTTATTCTCTTGGACAGGGGCCTACCACGGGGAGCTGTTTTTT.

This clone has a handful of counts. This sequence joins TRBV15 and TRBJ1-1, with D possibly being TRBD1 (5 bases). This CDR3 contains 18 residues. Germline assignment: CDR1 LNHNV and CDR2 YYDKDF (reference sequence). The V end was cut by 4 bases, the J end by 5 bases, with 26 bases between. Written as DNA, the CDR3 is TGTGCCACCAGCACCCCGGGGGGGTCGGCCACAGCGGAGACTGAAGCTTTCTTT. Protein product: CATSTPGGSATAETEAFF. The full variable domain, its missing parts supplied by reference TRBV15 and TRBJ1-1, is DAMVIQNPRYQVTQFGKPVTLSCSQTLNHNVMYWYQQKSSQAPKLLFHYYDKDFNNEADTPDNFQSRRPNTSFCFLDIRSPGLGDTAMYLCATSTPGGSATAETEAFFGQGTRLTVV.

This clone was picked up a small number of times. DNA of the CDR3: TGCGCCAGCAGCTCACAAGGACAGGGGGCGTACAATGAGCAGTTCTTC. Protein: CASSSQGQGAYNEQFF. This rearrangement joins TRBV5-1 to TRBJ2-1; TRBD1 agrees at 11 bases. This CDR3 region has 16 residues. The V gene end was trimmed by 3 bases and the J gene end by 4 bases; junction bases not matched to a gene: 6. Germline values: CDR1 SGHRS, CDR2 YFSETQ.

The chain is built from TRBV2 and TRBJ2-2; 8 bases line up with TRBD1. Trimming removed 7 bases from V and 6 bases from J; junction bases left unmatched: 7. The CDR3 length is 14 residues. The V gene's germline CDR1 is SNHLY and CDR2 FYNNEI. CDR3 DNA: TGTGCCAGCAAAGGACAGGGCCCTTCCGGGGAGCTGTTTTTT. It codes for CASKGQGPSGELFF.

This clone appeared a single time. The chain employs TRBV2 and TRBJ1-1; TRBD1 might be the D (6 bases). Germline V gene data show CDR1 as SNHLY and CDR2 as FYNNEI. The CDR3 spans 14 residues. V was clipped by 6 bases and J by 4 bases, with 15 bases between them. CDR3 nucleotides: TGTGCCAGCAGGGGTCAGGGGCTGGGCACTGAAGCTTTCTTT. As protein: CASRGQGLGTEAFF.

The V call is TRBV27, the J call TRBJ2-1; the D gene is possibly TRBD2 (6 bases). The CDR3 sequence is 14 residues long. Germline lookup yields CDR1 MNHEY and CDR2 SMNVEV (reference sequence). V shed 3 bases and J shed 8 bases, with 14 bases lying between them. CDR3 sequence reads: CASSLTLAVDEQFF. In nucleotides, the CDR3 is TGTGCCAGCAGTTTGACTTTAGCGGTTGATGAGCAGTTCTTC.

The V gene is TRBV5-1, the J gene TRBJ2-7; TRBD1 is a possible D gene (6 bases). The length of the CDR3 is 15 residues. From germline, CDR1 is SGHRS and CDR2 YFSETQ. Between the trimmed V and J ends, which lost 4 bases and 3 bases, there was a span of 17 bases. The CDR3 DNA is TGCGCCAGCAGCAATCCCGGGACAACTCACTACGAGCAGTACTTC. As protein: CASSNPGTTHYEQYF.

The chain employs TRBV6-1 and TRBJ2-4; D is uncertain. V was pared by 6 bases and J by 5 bases, with 8 bases between. This CDR3 is built from 12 residues. Germline CDR1 reads MNHNS; CDR2 reads SASEGT. The CDR3 DNA sequence: TGTGCCAGCAGACATACAGAAAACATTCAGTACTTC. Protein: CASRHTENIQYF.

The chain is built from TRBV7-2 and TRBJ2-5; D perhaps matches TRBD2 (6 bases). V gave up 2 bases and J gave up 8 bases, with 15 bases separating them. The CDR3 has 14 residues. Germline V gene data show CDR1 as SGHTA and CDR2 as FQGNSA. The CDR3 DNA reads TGTGCCAGCAGCTTACCTGTAGCGGCTGGTACCCAGTACTTC. Its translation is CASSLPVAAGTQYF.

The V call is TRBV28, the J call TRBJ1-1; TRBD1 might be the D (6 bases). Trimming removed 1 base at V and 1 base at J, with 7 bases between. Looked up from germline, CDR1 is MDHEN and CDR2 is SYDVKM. CDR3 size: 14 residues. CDR3 sequence reads: CASSLLGGNTEAFF. The DNA for the CDR3 is TGTGCCAGCAGTTTATTAGGGGGGAACACTGAAGCTTTCTTT.

The chain is built from TRBV6-6 and TRBJ1-5; the D gene is possibly TRBD1 (6 bases). Per germline, CDR1 MNHNY and CDR2 SVGAGI (reference sequence). The CDR3 totals 16 residues. V was pared by 0 bases and J by 3 bases, with 12 bases between. The CDR3 here is CASSYSRDTHNQPQHF. CDR3 DNA: TGTGCCAGCAGTTACTCGAGGGACACCCACAATCAGCCCCAGCATTTT.

The chain combines TRBV28 with TRBJ1-5, with D tentatively TRBD1 (6 bases). Germline V gene sequence: CDR1 MDHEN, CDR2 SYDVKM. Trimming cost V 3 bases and J 7 bases, with 16 bases left between them. The CDR3 sequence is 15 residues long. CDR3 region: CASSFGGGAGQPQHF. CDR3 coding DNA: TGTGCCAGCAGTTTTGGAGGGGGGGCAGGCCAGCCCCAGCATTTT.

The chain is built from TRBV9 and TRBJ2-2; D is undetermined. V was clipped by 0 bases and J by 5 bases, with 11 bases between them. This CDR3 spans 15 amino acids. Per the germline V gene, CDR1 is SGDLS and CDR2 is YYNGEE. The CDR3 bases are TGTGCCAGCAGCGTAGTAGCTTCCGGGACCGGGGAGCTGTTTTTT. It specifies CASSVVASGTGELFF.

The chain recombines TRBV27 with TRBJ2-7, with D possibly being TRBD2 (5 bases). This CDR3 region has 13 residues. Germline CDR1 is MNHEY and CDR2 is SMNVEV (reference sequence). V shed 5 bases and J shed 0 bases, with 8 bases lying between them. DNA for the CDR3: TGTGCCAGCAGTCCCCGGGGCTCCTACGAGCAGTACTTC. Translating it yields CASSPRGSYEQYF.

This clone turned up a few times. At one boundary the junction diverges from the germline segment, which might be a read error. The V and J genes are TRBV7-9 and TRBJ1-2, with D possibly being TRBD1 (6 bases). The CDR3 covers 14 residues. In germline, CDR1 is SEHNR, CDR2 FQNEAQ (reference sequence). CDR3 DNA: TGTGCCAGCAGCCCTAGAGGACAGCCTCGGGGCTACCCCTTC. Translating gives CASSPRGQPRGYPF.

The rearrangement uses TRBV7-2 and TRBJ1-6; TRBD1 might be the D (5 bases). The germline CDR1 and CDR2 sequences are SGHTA and FQGNSA. Trimming shortened V by 3 bases and J by 7 bases, and 13 bases separated the two germline ends. This CDR3 is built from 15 residues. The CDR3 region has the DNA TGTGCCAGCAGCTTCAGGGCGGGGGACAATTCACCCCTCCACTTT. Its protein product is CASSFRAGDNSPLHF. The full variable domain, with the rest looked up from reference TRBV7-2 and TRBJ1-6, is GAGVSQSPSNKVTEKGKDVELRCDPISGHTALYWYRQSLGQGLEFLIYFQGNSAPDKSGLPSDRFSAERTGGSVSTLTIQRTQQEDSAVYLCASSFRAGDNSPLHFGNGTRLTVT.